One sample yielded the 21 T cell receptor beta chains listed below, sequenced in a study of blood T cell repertoires in COVID-19 (TCRdb year 2020). To prepare the library, the immunoSEQ multiplex PCR assay was applied. Sourced from immuneACCESS, this table was stored by TCRdb with only in-frame sequences that have V and J called. A share of the clones is absent; for the studies checked, an unresolved V gene accounts for under half, and the remainder has no known explanation. This sample comprises roughly 140,000 clones, roughly 88% of them detected only once. The leading ten clones occupy over 8% of the sample. Input material: peripheral blood. The receptors derive from a woman in her 50s with acute or convalescent COVID-19.

The chain employs TRBV6-6 and TRBJ1-4; maybe TRBD1 (6 bases). Deletions cut 6 bases from V and 2 bases from J, with 16 bases between. CDR1 MNHNY and CDR2 SVGAGI come from the germline V gene (reference sequence). The CDR3 has 16 residues. The CDR3 bases are TGTGCCAGCAGCCCCGGGTTTACAGGGACTAATGAAAAACTGTTTTTT. This gives the protein CASSPGFTGTNEKLFF.

The V and J genes are TRBV4-2 and TRBJ2-2; D gene uncertain. Between the trimmed V and J ends, which lost 0 bases and 1 base, there was a span of 6 bases. The CDR3 totals 15 residues. Germline CDR1 is LGHNA and CDR2 is YNFKEQ. CDR3: CASSQDFKNTGELFF. The CDR3 DNA is TGTGCCAGCAGCCAAGATTTTAAGAACACCGGGGAGCTGTTTTTT.

The chain links TRBV2 to TRBJ1-1; 7 bases are shared with TRBD1. Germline V gives CDR1 SNHLY, CDR2 FYNNEI. Trimming removed 5 bases from V and 7 bases from J; junction bases left unmatched: 4. This CDR3 is 12 amino acids long. CDR3 protein: CASSPRQGEAFF. The CDR3 nucleotides are TGTGCCAGCAGTCCCCGACAGGGTGAAGCTTTCTTT.

The chain links TRBV5-3 to TRBJ1-2; TRBD1 is a possible D gene (6 bases). TRBV5-3 is given ORF status, its function remaining uncertain. This CDR3 contains 15 residues. V shed 3 bases and J shed 4 bases, with 16 bases lying between them. The CDR3 loop is CARSYPEQGSYGYTF. The CDR3 DNA is TGTGCCAGAAGCTATCCAGAACAGGGTAGCTATGGCTACACCTTC.

V gene TRBV6-1 combines with J gene TRBJ1-5; 9 nucleotides agree with TRBD1. CDR1 is MNHNS, CDR2 SASEGT, per germline. V lost 4 bases and J lost 2; bases outside the gene matches: 12. This CDR3 spans 18 amino acids. The CDR3 loop reads CASSALGQGFAGNQPQHF. The CDR3 bases are TGTGCCAGCAGTGCGCTGGGACAGGGTTTTGCGGGCAATCAGCCCCAGCATTTT.

The chain joins TRBV7-2 to TRBJ2-1; D perhaps matches TRBD2 (5 bases). The CDR3 sequence is 15 residues long. Trimming removed 4 bases from V and 8 bases from J, with 18 bases in between. Germline assignment: CDR1 SGHTA and CDR2 FQGNSA. CDR3: CASSSPTRAQYEQFF. The CDR3 region has the DNA TGTGCCAGCAGCTCCCCAACTAGAGCCCAGTATGAGCAGTTCTTC.

The chain employs TRBV6-6 and TRBJ1-1; no firm D call. The CDR3 is made up of 14 amino acids. The V gene's germline CDR1 is MNHNY and CDR2 SVGAGI (reference sequence). Trimming took off 0 bases at V and 10 bases at J, with 15 bases between the two ends. CDR3 loop: CASSYSEIRVRAFF. The CDR3 region has the DNA TGTGCCAGCAGTTACTCGGAAATACGGGTTAGAGCTTTCTTT.

V and J are TRBV3-1 (or the pseudogene TRBV3-2) and TRBJ2-4, with a possible D match to TRBD1 (6 bases). Germline V gives CDR1 LGHDT, CDR2 YNNKEL (reference sequence). This CDR3 spans 15 amino acids. The ends were cut back, 4 bases at V and 6 bases at J, with 16 bases in the middle. CDR3 DNA sequence: TGTGCCAGCAGCCCAATTCGGGACAACATAAACATTCAGTACTTC. Its protein product is CASSPIRDNINIQYF.

The chain joins TRBV4-3 to TRBJ2-2; TRBD2 matches 8 bases. Germline CDR1 and CDR2: LGHNA and YSLEER. The V gene end was trimmed by 0 bases and the J gene end by 4 bases; junction bases not matched to a gene: 10. This CDR3 spans 18 amino acids. The CDR3 loop reads CASSQEYKREWGTGELFF. CDR3 nucleotide sequence: TGCGCCAGCAGCCAAGAATACAAGCGGGAGTGGGGCACCGGGGAGCTGTTTTTT.

The count of this clone is one. The J gene is TRBJ1-2, the V gene TRBV2; no firm D call. The V end was cut by 2 bases, the J end by 4 bases, with 8 bases between. Germline CDR1 reads SNHLY; CDR2 reads FYNNEI. The CDR3 extends over 13 amino acids. In nucleotides, the CDR3 is TGTGCCAGCAGTGAAAACAGCCTCTATGGCTACACCTTC. This sequence encodes CASSENSLYGYTF.

This chain uses TRBV7-6 with TRBJ2-7; 7 bases agree with TRBD2. This CDR3 region has 15 residues. V shed 4 bases and J 4 bases; nucleotides not matched to a gene: 10. Germline lookup yields CDR1 SGHVS and CDR2 FNYEAQ. The chain's CDR3 is CASSSASGTRYEQYF. CDR3 DNA: TGTGCCAGCAGCTCGGCTAGCGGAACAAGGTACGAGCAGTACTTC.

V and J are TRBV6-2 or TRBV6-3 and TRBJ1-6, with 7 nucleotides matching TRBD1. The CDR3 has 16 residues. Per the germline V gene, CDR1 is MNHEY and CDR2 is SVGEGT. V was clipped by 0 bases and J by 7 bases; unmatched bases: 6. The CDR3 DNA reads TGTGCCAGCAGTTACTCATATCAGGGACAGAATTCACCCCTCCACTTT. Translating it yields CASSYSYQGQNSPLHF.

This clone has more than one count but fewer than ten. The V and J genes are TRBV10-1 and TRBJ1-6; D remains ambiguous. Per germline, CDR1 WNHNN and CDR2 SYGVQD (reference sequence). CDR3 length: 17 amino acids. The V and J ends lost 7 bases and 7 bases respectively, with 23 bases between them. The CDR3 DNA sequence: TGCGCCAGCACAAACACCCTCGGTCAGGTTGGAAATTCACCCCTCCACTTT. Encoded protein: CASTNTLGQVGNSPLHF.

The rearrangement links TRBV6-5 to TRBJ2-3, with D possibly TRBD2 on 6 matching bases. V lost 0 bases and J 1 base, leaving 8 bases between the germline ends. From germline, CDR1 is MNHEY and CDR2 SVGAGI. The CDR3 loop spans 15 amino acids. This chain's CDR3 is CASSYSWEGTDTQYF. CDR3 bases: TGTGCCAGCAGTTACTCTTGGGAGGGCACAGATACGCAGTATTTT.

This chain uses TRBV4-2 with TRBJ2-2; the match to TRBD2 covers 8 bases. Germline V lookup: CDR1 LGHNA, CDR2 YNFKEQ. Trimming took 0 bases from V and 4 from J; bases not matched to a gene: 4. CDR3 length: 16 residues. Here the CDR3 DNA reads TGTGCCAGCAGCCAAGATTTAGCGGGGCGCACCGGGGAGCTGTTTTTT. It yields the protein CASSQDLAGRTGELFF.

The sample holds one count of this clone. The V call is TRBV7-9, the J call TRBJ1-4; no clear D gene. The V gene's germline CDR1 is SEHNR and CDR2 FQNEAQ (reference sequence). The CDR3 covers 13 residues. The V end was cut by 5 bases, the J end by 5 bases, with 9 bases between. CDR3 sequence (DNA): TGTGCCAGCAGCCGCCAGGTGAATGAAAAACTGTTTTTT. It translates to CASSRQVNEKLFF.

The chain employs TRBV5-1 and TRBJ1-6; the D is unclear. This CDR3 has 17 amino acids. CDR1 is SGHRS, CDR2 YFSETQ, per germline. V dropped 1 base and J dropped 0 bases, with 11 bases sitting between them. As DNA, the CDR3 is TGCGCCAGCAGCTTGTCGATGGGAGGCTCCTATAATTCACCCCTCCACTTT. This encodes CASSLSMGGSYNSPLHF.

This sequence joins TRBV6-5 and TRBJ2-5, with 8 nucleotides matching TRBD2. Germline CDR1 MNHEY, CDR2 SVGAGI. This CDR3 spans 16 amino acids. V trimming: 2 bases; J trimming: 4 bases; junction bases outside the gene matches: 9. CDR3 DNA sequence: TGTGCCAGCAGTTACACCCGGGGGAGCGGGGGAGAGACCCAGTACTTC. As protein: CASSYTRGSGGETQYF.

The chain has TRBV7-9 and TRBJ1-1; D is perhaps TRBD1 (5 bases). CDR1 is SEHNR and CDR2 is FQNEAQ in the germline V gene (reference sequence). V was pared by 0 bases and J by 2 bases, with 13 bases between. This CDR3 comprises 16 residues. The CDR3, as DNA: TGTGCCAGCAGCTTAGCGTACTCCAGGGCCAACACTGAAGCTTTCTTT. It yields the protein CASSLAYSRANTEAFF.

This chain joins TRBV2 and TRBJ1-2; D is uncertain. In germline, CDR1 is SNHLY, CDR2 FYNNEI. The CDR3 spans 12 residues. Trimming removed 6 bases from V and 7 bases from J, with 12 bases in between. The DNA of the CDR3 is TGTGCCAGCAGCCCCGAACTGGTTGGCTACACCTTC. Amino acids: CASSPELVGYTF.

This clone was recorded only once. The chain combines TRBV9 with TRBJ2-1, with D possibly matching TRBD2 (5 bases). Germline CDR1 and CDR2: SGDLS and YYNGEE. Trimming took off 0 bases at V and 1 base at J, with 8 bases between the two ends. This CDR3 is 15 amino acids long. CDR3 bases: TGTGCCAGCAGCGTAGGAGGGAAGTCCTACAATGAGCAGTTCTTC. Translated: CASSVGGKSYNEQFF.